The 27 T cell receptor beta chains in this list originate from one sample, sequenced in a study of cytomegalovirus exposure and HLA in healthy donors. Researchers ran the PCR with 60 Vbeta and 13 Jbeta primers. This table comes from immunoSEQ multiplex PCR, and its TCRdb copy is limited to in-frame clones, with some not included. The sample records some 200,000 clones, about four fifths being singletons. Sequences were obtained from PBMCs. Receptors were obtained from a man aged 45-65 years in good health and CMV-seronegative.

J is TRBJ1-1 and V is TRBV19, with TRBD1 matching 8 bases. The ends lost 4 bases at V and 1 base at J; junction bases unmatched: 8. The germline CDR1 and CDR2 sequences are LNHDA and SQIVND (reference sequence). This CDR3 is 16 amino acids long. The CDR3 DNA follows: TGTGCCAGTAGTACCCAGACAGGGGCCACGAACACTGAAGCTTTCTTT. Translated: CASSTQTGATNTEAFF.

CDR3 residues: CASSLPGGFDYGYTF. CDR3 coding DNA: TGTGCCAGCAGCTTACCAGGGGGCTTTGACTATGGCTACACCTTC. This chain links TRBV7-2 with TRBJ1-2, with 8 bases identical to TRBD1. This CDR3 contains 15 residues. V shed 2 bases, J shed 3 bases, and the junction held 5 bases outside the gene matches. Per the germline V gene, CDR1 is SGHTA and CDR2 is FQGNSA.

This sequence joins TRBV12-5 and TRBJ1-2; a possible D gene is TRBD1 (6 bases). CDR1 and CDR2 from the germline V gene are LGHNT and FRNRAP. V was clipped by 0 bases and J by 11 bases, with 13 bases between them. The CDR3 is 13 amino acids. This CDR3 is CASGLVAPQGYTF. CDR3 DNA: TGTGCTAGTGGTTTGGTGGCCCCTCAGGGGTACACCTTC.

The chain combines TRBV7-3 with TRBJ1-1; 7 bases are shared with TRBD1. Germline values: CDR1 SGHTA, CDR2 FQGTGA. CDR3 size: 15 residues. The ends lost 5 bases at V and 7 bases at J; junction bases unmatched: 13. The CDR3 protein is CASSPAGTEKREAFF. CDR3 coding DNA: TGTGCCAGCAGCCCTGCCGGGACAGAGAAACGTGAAGCTTTCTTT.

This chain links TRBV21-1 with TRBJ1-1; the table gives TRBD1 as D, unverified against the DNA. TRBV21-1 is labeled a pseudogene. CDR3 size: 15 residues. CDR3 DNA sequence: TGTGCCAGCATCCTTATGGAGGACAGGGGAAATGAAGCTTTCTTT. Translated, it gives CASILMEDRGNEAFF.

The rearrangement links TRBV30 to TRBJ2-1; 8 bases are a match to TRBD2. With V trimmed by 2 bases and J by 9 bases, 6 bases remained unmatched. The germline CDR1 and CDR2 sequences are GTSNPN and SVGIG (reference sequence). The CDR3 consists of 13 residues. CDR3 region: CAWSRPGGGEQFF. The CDR3 DNA reads TGTGCCTGGAGTCGCCCGGGGGGGGGTGAGCAGTTCTTC.

CDR3 DNA: TGTGCCAGCAGCGTTAGGGGAACCGGGGAGCTGTTTTTT. It yields the protein CASSVRGTGELFF. The chain uses TRBV9 and TRBJ2-2; a weak D match, TRBD1 (5 bases). CDR3 length: 13 amino acids. The germline gives CDR1 SGDLS, CDR2 YYNGEE. V was trimmed by 2 bases and J by 5 bases, leaving 7 bases between them.

The chain links TRBV28 to TRBJ2-1, with D perhaps TRBD1 (6 bases). The germline V gene has CDR1 MDHEN and CDR2 SYDVKM. The V and J ends lost 2 bases and 5 bases respectively, with 13 bases between them. The CDR3 spans 15 residues. CDR3 sequence (DNA): TGTGCCAGCAGTTTAGTGGGGGCAGATAACAATGAGCAGTTCTTC. It is translated as CASSLVGADNNEQFF. Based on the CDR3 plus reference TRBV28 and TRBJ2-1, the full variable domain is DVKVTQSSRYLVKRTGEKVFLECVQDMDHENMFWYRQDPGLGLRLIYFSYDVKMKEKGDIPEGYSVSREKKERFSLILESASTNQTSMYLCASSLVGADNNEQFFGPGTRLTVL.

The chain's CDR3 is CASSVTGPRTNEKLFF. In DNA, the CDR3 is TGCGCCAGCAGCGTGACAGGCCCCAGGACTAATGAAAAACTGTTTTTT. The J gene is TRBJ1-4, the V gene TRBV5-1; the D gene is possibly TRBD1 (6 bases). The V end lost 4 bases, the J end lost 2 bases, and 15 bases lay between the germline ends. CDR1 is SGHRS, CDR2 YFSETQ, per germline. This CDR3 spans 16 amino acids. Full variable domain (missing parts from reference TRBV5-1 and TRBJ1-4): KAGVTQTPRYLIKTRGQQVTLSCSPISGHRSVSWYQQTPGQGLQFLFEYFSETQRNKGNFPGRFSGRQFSNSRSEMNVSTLELGDSALYLCASSVTGPRTNEKLFFGSGTQLSVL.

The chain couples TRBV18 to TRBJ1-5; no clear D gene. Germline CDR1 and CDR2: KGHSH and LQKENI. V lost 6 bases and J 0 bases, leaving 12 bases between the germline ends. The CDR3 sequence is 15 residues long. For the CDR3, the DNA is TGTGCCAGCTCGCGCAACGGGTATAGCAATCAGCCCCAGCATTTT. Translated: CASSRNGYSNQPQHF.

The count of this clone is one. V and J are TRBV28 and TRBJ2-7; 13 nucleotides match TRBD2. V shed 5 bases, J shed 4 bases, and the junction held 5 bases outside the gene matches. Germline V gene lookup returns CDR1 MDHEN and CDR2 SYDVKM. This CDR3 has 15 amino acids. The CDR3: CASSIGTSGTYEQYF. The CDR3 region has the DNA TGTGCCAGCAGTATCGGGACTAGCGGGACATACGAGCAGTACTTC.

The V and J genes are TRBV7-2 and TRBJ2-1; 7 nucleotides agree with TRBD2. The CDR3 consists of 15 residues. Trimming took 5 bases from V and 7 from J; bases not matched to a gene: 11. The germline V gene has CDR1 SGHTA and CDR2 FQGNSA. The CDR3 region has the DNA TGTGCCAGCAGCCTCTCGGGGCTAGCGGCAAATGAGCAGTTCTTC. Translating gives CASSLSGLAANEQFF. The full variable domain, its missing parts supplied by reference TRBV7-2 and TRBJ2-1, is GAGVSQSPSNKVTEKGKDVELRCDPISGHTALYWYRQSLGQGLEFLIYFQGNSAPDKSGLPSDRFSAERTGGSVSTLTIQRTQQEDSAVYLCASSLSGLAANEQFFGPGTRLTVL.

The chain combines TRBV19 with TRBJ2-3; a possible D gene is TRBD1 (6 bases). Trimming took off 5 bases at V and 1 base at J, with 13 bases between the two ends. Germline values: CDR1 LNHDA, CDR2 SQIVND (reference sequence). This CDR3 has 15 residues. The CDR3 loop reads CASSPRGHRTDTQYF. The CDR3 nucleotides are TGTGCCAGTAGTCCAAGGGGACACCGCACAGATACGCAGTATTTT.

V gene TRBV6-6 combines with J gene TRBJ2-7; 7 bases line up with TRBD1. CDR1 MNHNY and CDR2 SVGAGI come from the germline V gene (reference sequence). With 2 bases clipped from V and 7 bases from J, the junction kept 2 bases outside the gene matches. There are 12 residues in the CDR3. CDR3: CASSYRGHEQYF. In DNA form, the CDR3 reads TGTGCCAGCAGTTACAGGGGGCATGAGCAGTACTTC.

In its sample, this clone was seen a few times. The V call is TRBV11-2, the J call TRBJ1-2; 8 nucleotides line up with TRBD1. Germline V gene lookup returns CDR1 SGHAT and CDR2 FQNNGV. The V gene end was trimmed by 1 base and the J gene end by 8 bases; junction bases not matched to a gene: 9. This CDR3 has 15 amino acids. The CDR3 bases are TGTGCCAGCAGCTTAGGTTCTGGACAGGGCGTAGGCTACACCTTC. It specifies CASSLGSGQGVGYTF.

This clone appeared a few times. This chain links TRBV6-5 with TRBJ1-2; possible D gene TRBD1, 5 bases. The CDR3 has 15 residues. Trimming took 5 bases from V and 1 from J, leaving 14 bases between them. Germline CDR1 is MNHEY and CDR2 is SVGAGI. The CDR3: CASSQKNRFNYGYTF. As DNA, the CDR3 is TGTGCCAGCAGTCAAAAGAACAGGTTTAACTATGGCTACACCTTC.

The chain is built from TRBV5-1 and TRBJ2-5; D is ambiguous. The CDR3 is made up of 12 amino acids. Germline assignment: CDR1 SGHRS and CDR2 YFSETQ. Trimming took 0 bases from V and 4 from J, leaving 4 bases between them. The CDR3 is CASSLDGETQYF. The CDR3 region has the DNA TGCGCCAGCAGCTTGGACGGAGAGACCCAGTACTTC. Variable domain in full (rest from reference TRBV5-1 and TRBJ2-5): KAGVTQTPRYLIKTRGQQVTLSCSPISGHRSVSWYQQTPGQGLQFLFEYFSETQRNKGNFPGRFSGRQFSNSRSEMNVSTLELGDSALYLCASSLDGETQYFGPGTRLLVL.

The chain combines TRBV6-1 with TRBJ2-5; D might be TRBD1 (6 bases). The CDR3 has 14 amino acids. Per the germline V gene, CDR1 is MNHNS and CDR2 is SASEGT. V gave up 2 bases and J gave up 5 bases, with 12 bases separating them. CDR3 region: CASSEQQGRETQYF. CDR3 in DNA: TGTGCCAGCAGTGAACAACAGGGTAGGGAGACCCAGTACTTC.

The J gene is TRBJ1-4, the V gene TRBV27; 7 bases agree with TRBD1. CDR1 and CDR2 (germline): MNHEY, SMNVEV (reference sequence). CDR3 length equals 18 residues. Losses at the gene ends were 5 bases for V and 0 bases for J; bases not matched to a gene: 12. The CDR3 loop is CASSPLGGAYSTNEKLFF. In DNA, the CDR3 is TGTGCCAGCAGTCCGCTAGGGGGCGCATACTCAACTAATGAAAAACTGTTTTTT. The full variable domain, completed using reference TRBV27 and TRBJ1-4, is EAQVTQNPRYLITVTGKKLTVTCSQNMNHEYMSWYRQDPGLGLRQIYYSMNVEVTDKGDVPEGYKVSRKEKRNFPLILESPSPNQTSLYFCASSPLGGAYSTNEKLFFGSGTQLSVL.

The genes are TRBV29-1 and TRBJ2-7, with D possibly TRBD2 on 7 matching bases. Trimming removed 1 base from V and 2 bases from J, with 18 bases in between. This CDR3 spans 16 amino acids. Looked up from germline, CDR1 is SQVTM and CDR2 is ANQGSEA. The CDR3 DNA reads TGCAGCGTTGAAGTCTGGGGGGCGGGAGAGGCCTACGAGCAGTACTTC. This codes for CSVEVWGAGEAYEQYF.

The rearrangement links TRBV7-9 to TRBJ2-7, with 10 bases aligning to TRBD2. The CDR3 runs to 16 residues. The ends lost 5 bases at V and 2 bases at J; junction bases unmatched: 9. CDR1 is SEHNR and CDR2 is FQNEAQ in the germline V gene (reference sequence). The CDR3 DNA follows: TGTGCCAGCAGCCCCCGAGCGGGGGGGGCCCCCTACGAGCAGTACTTC. Amino acid sequence: CASSPRAGGAPYEQYF.

The CDR3 DNA follows: TGCAGCGTACTCCCGACGGTGCAGGGGGATGGCTACACCTTC. Encoded protein: CSVLPTVQGDGYTF. The chain has TRBV29-1 and TRBJ1-2, with 7 bases identical to TRBD1. Germline V lookup: CDR1 SQVTM, CDR2 ANQGSEA. The CDR3 totals 14 residues. Germline trimming cut 6 bases from V and 6 bases from J; bases unmatched to any gene: 13.

The sample holds one count of this clone. The J gene is TRBJ1-1, the V gene TRBV18, with a weak D call TRBD1 (5 bases). Trimming removed 2 bases at V and 10 bases at J, with 20 bases between. This CDR3 spans 15 amino acids. The V gene's germline CDR1 is KGHSH and CDR2 LQKENI. The CDR3 sequence: CASSPSYQGGNAAFF. In nucleotides, the CDR3 is TGTGCCAGCTCACCATCGTATCAGGGAGGTAATGCAGCTTTCTTT.

This chain uses TRBV5-8 with TRBJ1-3, with D unresolved. The V gene lost 2 bases and the J gene lost 4 bases, with 10 bases spanning the gap. CDR1 and CDR2 (germline): SGHTS, YDEGEE. There are 14 residues in the CDR3. CDR3 amino acids: CASSLEASGNTIYF. In DNA, the CDR3 is TGTGCCAGCAGCTTAGAGGCCTCGGGAAACACCATATATTTT. Together with reference TRBV5-8 and TRBJ1-3, the CDR3 gives the full variable domain: EAGVTQSPTHLIKTRGQQATLRCSPISGHTSVYWYQQALGLGLQFLLWYDEGEERNRGNFPPRFSGRQFPNYSSELNVNALELEDSALYLCASSLEASGNTIYFGEGSWLTVV.

The J gene is TRBJ1-1, the V gene TRBV5-5, with D perhaps TRBD1 (6 bases). Germline values: CDR1 SGHKS, CDR2 YYEKEE (reference sequence). The CDR3 contains 15 residues. Trimming left V 4 bases short and J 5 bases short, with 18 bases between. CDR3 sequence reads: CASSPLPGESTEAFF. The CDR3 DNA reads TGTGCCAGCAGCCCTTTACCAGGGGAAAGTACTGAAGCTTTCTTT.

The chain uses TRBV28 and TRBJ2-7; TRBD1 is a possible D gene (6 bases). Trimming stripped 5 bases from V and 0 bases from J, with 14 bases between. The CDR3 loop spans 15 amino acids. The germline V gene encodes CDR1 MDHEN and CDR2 SYDVKM. The CDR3 here is CASSAYRAISYEQYF. CDR3 nucleotide sequence: TGTGCCAGCAGTGCTTACAGGGCCATCTCCTACGAGCAGTACTTC. Full variable domain (missing parts from reference TRBV28 and TRBJ2-7): DVKVTQSSRYLVKRTGEKVFLECVQDMDHENMFWYRQDPGLGLRLIYFSYDVKMKEKGDIPEGYSVSREKKERFSLILESASTNQTSMYLCASSAYRAISYEQYFGPGTRLTVT.

V is TRBV6-5 and J is TRBJ2-7; TRBD1 matches at 8 bases. This CDR3 is built from 14 residues. Unmatched junction bases numbered 7, after V lost 6 bases and J lost 3 bases. The germline V gene has CDR1 MNHEY and CDR2 SVGAGI. CDR3 sequence: CASSSGTGFYEQYF. The CDR3 DNA is TGTGCCAGCAGCTCCGGGACAGGTTTCTACGAGCAGTACTTC.